This paragraph covers one TCR beta chain sequence. The data stem from a study of blood T cell repertoires in COVID-19. Study summary: Whether acute or convalescent, the COVID-19 samples came from the United States, Italy and Spain. PBMCs, B-cell-depleted T cells, or T cells were the source of the cDNA or gDNA that made up the material.

Per the original methods: For nucleated cells, counts were estimated from reference gene primer amplification. The protocol was immunoSEQ multiplex PCR, while the TCRdb copy is restricted to in-frame clones and leaves out a portion. V, J and clone size were drawn from that table, and D and trimming were deduced from the DNA. The sample lists about 180,000 clones, roughly nine tenths occurring once. V lost 0 bases, J lost 7 bases, and 4 bases stayed unmatched. Germline values: CDR1 SGDLS, CDR2 YYNGEE. The CDR3 runs 16 residues. This clonotype was sampled from a man between 18 and 35 years old who had recovered from COVID-19. The chain employs TRBV9 and TRBJ2-1; 13 bases map to TRBD2. The sequenced material came from peripheral blood. CDR3 region: CASSVAGTSGKNEQFF. CDR3 nucleotide sequence: TGTGCCAGCAGCGTAGCTGGGACTAGCGGGAAGAATGAGCAGTTCTTC.